What follows is one T cell receptor (beta chain) and its context. This clone was seen a few times. What antigen it recognizes has not been identified. Base qualities are not provided; no much larger clone lies one nucleotide away. In total, about 650 healthy bone marrow donors made up the cohort. At the time of sampling, every cohort member was nominally healthy, though immune exposures that went unrecorded were likely present. The donor was CMV seronegative and belonged to the group of 320 or so seronegative cohort members. A peripheral blood sample was provided by each donor, and peripheral blood mononuclear cells were used for TCR beta sequencing. The Qiagen DNeasy Blood Extraction Kit was used to extract genomic DNA from the blood cell samples. Library preparation used the immunoSEQ multiplex PCR assay. For the multiplex PCR, a mixture combining 60 forward primers for TCR Vbeta segments and 13 reverse primers for TCR Jbeta segments was used. Amplification of the CDR3 region of rearranged TCR beta genes was performed with a multiplex PCR assay on genomic DNA. The amplified TCR beta libraries were sequenced on the Illumina HiSeq System as 87-base-pair reads. In the authors' own workflow: In a later analysis, roughly 80 million unique TCR beta chains were counted across the roughly 700 repertoires, and roughly 11 million of these chains were shared by at least two donors. To remove PCR and sequencing errors, raw reads were error-corrected and collapsed into unique sequences using a nearest-neighbor algorithm that merged closely related sequences. Alignment of CDR3 sequences to IMGT reference sequences was used to assign V, D and J gene segments. Each retained sequence needed at least a six-nucleotide match to both a V gene segment and a J gene segment. Rearrangements were classified as productive when the CDR3 lacked stop codons and remained in frame with V and J, and all other rearrangements were classified as non-productive. Following IMGT convention, CDR3 was defined as the stretch from the second conserved V-encoded cysteine to the conserved J-encoded phenylalanine. The earlier analysis of roughly 590 of the donors excluded any sequence lacking an unambiguous match to a single V gene segment. An earlier analysis of 587 of the donors called V segments functional above 56.7% productive rearrangements and segregating when the between-donor standard deviation exceeded 5%. A statistical classification framework was built for diagnosing cytomegalovirus status from the catalog of TCR beta chain sequences. V and J gene assignment, in a later analysis, came from comparing TCR nucleotide sequences with IMGT/GENE-DB human TR gene sequences. The TCRdist pipeline was used in a later analysis to assign CDR3 sequences and most-parsimonious VDJ recombination scenarios. In a later analysis, every TCR beta chain was defined by the combination of its CDR3 amino acid sequence and its V-gene family, and reads without a unique V-gene family were dropped. A later analysis removed roughly 590 highly shared, low-generation-probability nucleotide sequences to deal with suspected cross-contamination and a sequencing artifact. For each public chain, a later analysis derived a clonal expansion index from normalized ranks of inferred template counts within each repertoire. In a later analysis, generation probabilities were computed using a VDJ recombination model fitted to out-of-frame rearrangements, and the results were checked against IGoR. A later analysis scored TCR-TCR, TCR-HLA and TCR-CMV co-occurrence with hypergeometric tests, applying a repertoire-size bias correction to TCR pairs. In a later analysis, false discovery rates were estimated by permuting HLA or CMV assignments 20 times. A later analysis grouped co-occurring TCRs with DBSCAN, adding TCRdist sequence similarity when clustering within HLA-allele-positive subsets. Repertoires with fewer than 30,000 or more than 120,000 public chains, plus five repertoires with anomalous nucleotide sharing, were excluded from co-occurrence clustering. The clones in this table, taken by TCRdb from immuneACCESS, are in-frame only. Not every clone is retained; where verified, under half of the shortfall comes from an unresolved V gene, and the cause of the rest is unknown. V, J and clone size are taken as reported in that table, and D and trimming were inferred from the DNA itself. This sample lists 280,000 or so clones; around nine tenths were detected once. The ten most abundant clones make up roughly 2.3% of the sample.

This sample was taken from a study of cytomegalovirus exposure and HLA in healthy donors (dated 2017 in TCRdb). Notes on the research overall: An earlier analysis of several hundred of the donors reported 276 Gb of sequence data and 95 million to 140 million unique TCR beta sequences obtained from roughly 170 million T cells. An early release that covered some 640 HLA-typed donors contained about 300 gigabases of sequencing data and 70 million to 100 million unique TCR sequences. Of the roughly 430 genotyped donors, roughly 85% fell in the genetic ancestry cluster associated with self-reported Caucasian donors. The study aimed to test whether cataloging public T cell receptors could reveal signatures of past pathogen exposure. Using immunosequencing, the study profiled T cell repertoires from 500 to 800 subjects and related those repertoires to cytomegalovirus serostatus. A separate validation cohort of over a hundred different subjects was used in addition to the approximately 610-subject first cohort. To predict cytomegalovirus infection status, the study combined high-throughput TCR immunosequencing, statistical association of individual TCRs with disease status, and machine learning. In a later analysis, previously published TCR beta repertoires from about 640 donors were re-analyzed and high-resolution HLA genotyping was added so that TCR occurrence patterns could be studied. The later analysis used no new phenotypic data to find candidate immune exposures, relying instead on TCR beta sequences and their occurrence across donors. In an earlier analysis of roughly 580 of the donors, high-throughput TCR beta sequencing was used to judge whether each TCR beta V gene segment behaved as functional or pseudogenic. Alongside the repertoire data, information on donor age, sex, ethnicity and CMV serostatus was compiled. Genome-wide SNP genotypes for about three fifths of the roughly 670 donors were used in a later genetic analysis, which treated that subset as a discovery cohort. Every repertoire in the discovery cohort had been generated on one and the same sequencing platform. HLA typing covered class I and class II loci at four-digit resolution. The number of donors typed differed by locus, with about 620-630 for A, B, C, DRB1 and DQB1, 522 for DQA1, under 610 for DPA1, and 450 to 480 for DPB1. Roughly five DR-DQ haplotypes were handled as single units for association and clustering, since linkage in the cohort was strong. Across 300 to 400 genotyped donors of the cohort, an average of approximately 220,000 unique TCR beta nucleotide sequences per donor were sequenced, and 15% to 20% of those sequences were non-productive.

General findings and caveats noted by the study authors: Specific HLA alleles were associated with some 15,000 TCR beta sequences at a false discovery rate of 0.05 in a later analysis. In both the original and validation cohorts, the classifier was reported to diagnose cytomegalovirus status with high specificity and sensitivity. According to a later analysis, most CMV-associated TCR beta chains appeared to be HLA-restricted, and the HLA associations seemed to be driven largely by CMV exposure. Several of the top co-occurrence clusters appeared to be linked to parvovirus B19, influenza, CMV and Epstein-Barr virus, according to a later analysis. In the study, 150 to 200 TCR beta chains were listed as associated with cytomegalovirus. Roughly 15 rarely observed V segments, including chromosome 9 orphons, were excluded from the earlier analysis of just under 600 of the donors because counts were too low. Across donors, most TCR sequences were observed very rarely, whereas some public TCRs were present in many individuals. In an earlier analysis of more than 500 of the donors, most TCR beta V segments appeared in productive rearrangements about 87% or about 30% of the time, broadly matching IMGT annotations. A group of highly shared sequence variants was considered likely to be a technical artifact of the sequencing pipeline. The cohort was sequenced for TCR beta chains only, and without alpha or paired-chain data the features that could be detected were limited. A further reported finding was that TCR beta sequences accurately predicted the HLA-A and HLA-B alleles for most subjects in the first cohort. When HLA alleles, especially DR and DQ, strongly co-occurred, attributing TCR associations to individual alleles was difficult. For the cohort, immune exposure information was limited to CMV serostatus. The authors suggested that the approach could potentially be generalized to other disease states and immunological phenotypes. Correlated functional status among segregating V segments might be attributable to linkage disequilibrium, but an unknown experimental factor could not be ruled out. Because some donors lacked HLA typing at each locus, the association tests relied only on the typed subset. Compared with equally common non-associated chains, HLA-associated TCR beta chains in a later analysis were more clonally expanded and had lower generation probabilities. A few of the identified cytomegalovirus-associated TCR beta chains were confirmed in vitro to be specific for cytomegalovirus antigens. In a later analysis, TCR association rates were found to vary across HLA loci, with the most associated TCRs seen for DRB1 alleles and the fewest for HLA-C alleles. According to a later genetic analysis, donors in an Asian-associated ancestry cluster had fewer N-insertions in productive TCRs than the approximately 610-donor mean. Presence/absence analyses assumed roughly uniform sequencing depth across donors, an assumption that may not hold. A later genetic analysis associated a missense DCLRE1C variant with V-gene and J-gene trimming of TCR beta chains, and an independent cohort replicated the association.

The sequenced sample consisted of PBMCs. This sequence originates from a woman aged 18-29 years in good health and CMV-seronegative.

For the CDR3, the sequence is CASSFEGGIYNEQFF. The nucleotides are TGTGCCAGCAGCTTTGAGGGTGGGATCTACAATGAGCAGTTCTTC. The rearranged chain carries TRBV7-8 and TRBJ2-1; a weak D assignment points to TRBD2 (5 bases agree). The CDR3 goes from the cysteine to the phenylalanine over 15 residues. Solely the CDR3 DNA is kept, with 45 bases framed from the first base. V loses 3 bases of germline sequence and J loses 3 bases, and the interval between the two ends is 12 bases. Via the germline V gene, CDR1 is SGHVS and CDR2 FQNEAQ.